These 22 T cell receptor beta chains share one sample of origin, sequenced in a study of beta chain features in type 1 diabetes. Overall study results and limits: Among all four CD4+ subsets, Type 1 diabetes patients had TCRB CDR3s that were moderately but significantly shorter.

Investigators reverse transcribed all isolated RNA, so they sequenced expressed TCRB transcripts. Only in-frame clones appear in the TCRdb table, and some are missing; sequencing was by immunoSEQ multiplex PCR. The sample lists some 700,000 clones, about an eighth occurring once. These receptors have no identified antigens. Sequenced: naive CD4+ T cells from blood. The receptors shown here come from a man aged 18-30 years with type 1 diabetes.

This clone was found a few times. V gene TRBV28 combines with J gene TRBJ2-2; D uncertain. The CDR3 totals 14 residues. V lost 2 bases and J 0 bases, leaving 4 bases between the germline ends. The V gene's germline CDR1 is MDHEN and CDR2 SYDVKM. CDR3 amino acids: CASSLQTNTGELFF. CDR3 nucleotides: TGTGCCAGCAGTTTACAGACGAACACCGGGGAGCTGTTTTTT.

This clone was observed a handful of times. The chain carries TRBV29-1 and TRBJ2-3; D might be TRBD1 or TRBD2, each matching 5 bases. Germline V gene lookup returns CDR1 SQVTM and CDR2 ANQGSEA. The CDR3 sequence is 13 residues long. Trimming left V 4 bases short and J 2 bases short, with 10 bases between. The CDR3 bases are TGCAGCGTTGTCAGGGACCACACAGATACGCAGTATTTT. It is translated as CSVVRDHTDTQYF.

This chain joins TRBV19 and TRBJ2-7; TRBD1 matches at 7 bases. The CDR3 is 15 residues long. The junction had 8 bases not matched to a gene; V was cut back by 3 bases and J by 3 bases. Germline CDR1 and CDR2: LNHDA and SQIVND (reference sequence). The CDR3 bases are TGTGCCAGTAGTATGTCCGACAGGGCAGACTACGAGCAGTACTTC. Translated, it gives CASSMSDRADYEQYF. Based on the CDR3 plus reference TRBV19 and TRBJ2-7, the full variable domain is DGGITQSPKYLFRKEGQNVTLSCEQNLNHDAMYWYRQDPGQGLRLIYYSQIVNDFQKGDIAEGYSVSREKKESFPLTVTSAQKNPTAFYLCASSMSDRADYEQYFGPGTRLTVT.

The sample holds a few counts of this clone. This sequence joins TRBV6-6 and TRBJ1-1, with D possibly matching TRBD1 (5 bases). CDR1 is MNHNY and CDR2 is SVGAGI in the germline V gene (reference sequence). Trimming pared 2 bases from V and 1 base from J, leaving 14 bases between. This CDR3 spans 16 amino acids. Written as DNA, the CDR3 is TGTGCCAGCAGTTACCCCCCTGGAGGGGCGAACACTGAAGCTTTCTTT. It codes for CASSYPPGGANTEAFF.

This chain joins TRBV30 and TRBJ1-1, with D uncertain. The CDR3 sequence is 15 residues long. Per the germline V gene, CDR1 is GTSNPN and CDR2 is SVGIG (reference sequence). The V end lost 2 bases, the J end lost 1 base, and 14 bases lay between the germline ends. DNA of the CDR3: TGTGCCTGGAGTCCCAATGTGGGGTGGAACACTGAAGCTTTCTTT. Its protein product is CAWSPNVGWNTEAFF.

This clone was seen a few times. The chain combines TRBV6-6 with TRBJ1-6; no definite D call. CDR1 is MNHNY, CDR2 SVGAGI, per germline (reference sequence). V was pared by 6 bases and J by 7 bases, with 16 bases between. The CDR3 is 15 residues long. The CDR3: CASRASRRENSPLHF. The CDR3, as DNA: TGTGCCAGCAGGGCCTCCAGACGGGAAAATTCACCCCTCCACTTT.

Note on this clone: Other DNA sequences of this sample code for an identical CDR3. The V and J genes are TRBV11-2 and TRBJ1-2; D unresolved. The V end was cut by 0 bases, the J end by 8 bases, with 7 bases between. This CDR3 has 12 amino acids. CDR1 and CDR2 from the germline V gene are SGHAT and FQNNGV. CDR3 DNA: TGTGCCAGCAGCTTAGATAGGATCGGCTACACCTTC. Translation gives CASSLDRIGYTF.

Comment on this clone: This specimen includes other DNA sequences encoding the same CDR3. This chain connects TRBV29-1 to TRBJ1-1; D unresolved. The CDR3 contains 11 residues. Trimming stripped 4 bases from V and 0 bases from J, with 3 bases between. The V gene's germline CDR1 is SQVTM and CDR2 ANQGSEA. CDR3 nucleotide sequence: TGCAGCGTTGCTCTGAACACTGAAGCTTTCTTT. Translation: CSVALNTEAFF.

The chain uses TRBV7-2 and TRBJ2-7, with D unclear. CDR1 is SGHTA and CDR2 is FQGNSA in the germline V gene. The V and J ends lost 2 bases and 2 bases respectively, with 13 bases between them. The CDR3 totals 15 residues. As DNA, the CDR3 is TGTGCCAGCAGCTTAAGGCCGGGCCAAGCCTACGAGCAGTACTTC. It yields the protein CASSLRPGQAYEQYF.

In this sample, this clone turned up a few times. V is TRBV27 and J is TRBJ2-3, with D perhaps given as TRBD1 or TRBD2 (5 bases each). Trimming removed 2 bases at V and 7 bases at J, with 7 bases between. This CDR3 region has 12 residues. Germline V gene lookup returns CDR1 MNHEY and CDR2 SMNVEV (reference sequence). In DNA, the CDR3 is TGTGCCAGCAGTTTACGGGGCTATACGCAGTATTTT. Its translation is CASSLRGYTQYF.

The chain recombines TRBV29-1 with TRBJ2-7; D gene unclear. V was trimmed by 4 bases and J by 2 bases, leaving 9 bases between them. Germline-derived CDR1 and CDR2 are SQVTM and ANQGSEA. This CDR3 has 12 residues. The CDR3 is CSVAWLAYEQYF. As DNA, the CDR3 is TGCAGCGTTGCCTGGCTTGCCTACGAGCAGTACTTC.

A few counts support this clone. V gene TRBV12-2 combines with J gene TRBJ2-3; the table's TRBD2 call for D was not verified on the DNA. TRBV12-2 is labeled a pseudogene. This CDR3 contains 18 residues. CDR3 residues: CASRLAHPILANIDTQYF. The CDR3 DNA reads TGTGCAAGTCGCTTAGCTCATCCAATTCTAGCGAACATAGATACGCAGTATTTT.

This clone has more than one count but fewer than ten. The J gene is TRBJ1-5, the V gene TRBV4-2, with TRBD1 as a possible D gene (5 bases). Germline CDR1 is LGHNA and CDR2 is YNFKEQ. The CDR3 sequence is 16 residues long. Trimming removed 0 bases at V and 6 bases at J, with 15 bases between. CDR3 in amino acids: CASSQEWAGPSQPQHF. DNA for the CDR3: TGTGCCAGCAGCCAAGAGTGGGCAGGGCCTAGTCAGCCCCAGCATTTT.

This clone was counted between two and nine times. This rearrangement joins TRBV6-5 to TRBJ2-3; perhaps TRBD1 as D (6 bases). V was shortened by 4 bases and J by 0 bases, with 8 bases between the two germline ends. The germline gives CDR1 MNHEY, CDR2 SVGAGI. The CDR3 covers 14 residues. Here the CDR3 reads CASSLQGSTDTQYF. The CDR3 region has the DNA TGTGCCAGCAGTTTACAGGGTAGCACAGATACGCAGTATTTT.

This clone was found a few times. The rearrangement joins TRBV5-1 to TRBJ2-7; tentatively, D is TRBD2 (5 bases). The V gene's germline CDR1 is SGHRS and CDR2 YFSETQ. There are 17 residues in the CDR3. The V end lost 3 bases, the J end lost 3 bases, and 22 bases lay between the germline ends. CDR3 in amino acids: CASSSSGGMLGSYEQYF. CDR3 bases: TGCGCCAGCAGCTCCAGCGGAGGTATGCTAGGGAGCTACGAGCAGTACTTC.

The chain couples TRBV19 to TRBJ1-1; TRBD1 aligns across 7 bases. CDR3 length: 14 residues. The germline V gene encodes CDR1 LNHDA and CDR2 SQIVND (reference sequence). J lost 1 base, V lost 7 bases, and 6 bases had no gene match. DNA of the CDR3: TGTGCCAGTACCCTAGGACAGGAGAACACTGAAGCTTTCTTT. Translating gives CASTLGQENTEAFF.

This clone showed up just a few times. The chain employs TRBV25-1 and TRBJ1-6, with D uncertain. Trimming removed 3 bases at V and 5 bases at J, with 17 bases between. CDR1 is MGHDK and CDR2 is SYGVNS in the germline V gene. The CDR3 covers 17 residues. The chain's CDR3 is CASSDKQRELDNSPLHF. CDR3 DNA sequence: TGTGCCAGCAGTGATAAACAACGAGAATTAGATAATTCACCCCTCCACTTT.

This clone was detected only a few times. This CDR3 is CASSESRISNSPLHF. The CDR3 DNA is TGTGCCAGCAGTGAATCACGGATTTCGAATTCACCCCTCCACTTT. The V call is TRBV25-1, the J call TRBJ1-6, with D unresolved. The germline V gene encodes CDR1 MGHDK and CDR2 SYGVNS. V lost 1 base, J lost 7 bases, and 11 bases lay in between. The CDR3 length is 15 residues.

As concerns this clone: Other DNA sequences in the sample encode the same CDR3. The chain couples TRBV7-8 to TRBJ2-7, with 8 bases identical to TRBD2. This CDR3 comprises 13 residues. The germline V gene has CDR1 SGHVS and CDR2 FQNEAQ. The ends lost 1 base at V and 6 bases at J; junction bases unmatched: 2. CDR3 DNA: TGTGCCAGCAGCTTAGTAGCGGGAATCGAGCAGTACTTC. This codes for CASSLVAGIEQYF.

Points on this clone: Other DNA sequences in the same sample also yield this CDR3. The rearrangement uses TRBV14 and TRBJ2-7; D gene uncertain. This CDR3 spans 12 amino acids. With 3 bases removed from V and 4 bases from J, the gap between germline ends came to 7 bases. The germline CDR1 and CDR2 sequences are SGHDN and FVKESK. CDR3 amino acids: CASSHSSYEQYF. CDR3 bases: TGTGCCAGCAGCCACTCTAGTTACGAGCAGTACTTC. Full variable domain (missing parts from reference TRBV14 and TRBJ2-7): EAGVTQFPSHSVIEKGQTVTLRCDPISGHDNLYWYRRVMGKEIKFLLHFVKESKQDESGMPNNRFLAERTGGTYSTLKVQPAELEDSGVYFCASSHSSYEQYFGPGTRLTVT.

This chain uses TRBV13 with TRBJ2-2; tentatively, D is TRBD1 (6 bases). The CDR3 totals 16 residues. Germline assignment: CDR1 PRHDT and CDR2 FYEKMQ (reference sequence). The ends were cut back, 6 bases at V and 4 bases at J, with 18 bases in the middle. In DNA, the CDR3 is TGTGCCAGCAGTCCACAGGGCTACCATGGCACCGGGGAGCTGTTTTTT. Translation: CASSPQGYHGTGELFF.

This clone has a handful of counts. The same CDR3 is also encoded by other DNA sequences in this sample. V usage is TRBV5-1 and J usage is TRBJ2-7, with TRBD1 matching 7 bases. This CDR3 has 13 amino acids. Germline V gene lookup returns CDR1 SGHRS and CDR2 YFSETQ. J was trimmed by 5 bases and V by 0 bases; bases with no gene match: 2. CDR3 in amino acids: CASSLEGGDEQYF. In nucleotides, the CDR3 is TGCGCCAGCAGCTTGGAAGGGGGCGACGAGCAGTACTTC.